This T cell receptor (beta chain) was recovered during a study of cytomegalovirus exposure and HLA in healthy donors. Broader study findings: TRBV6-2, TRBV6-3 and other indistinguishable V segments were excluded.

For this clone: Its antigen is as yet unknown.

The V and J ends lost 1 base and 9 bases, in that order; junction bases with no gene match: 10. Germline CDR1 SGHVS, CDR2 FNYEAQ. This CDR3 is built from 16 residues. It was with 60 Vbeta and 13 Jbeta primers that the PCR ran. Method: immunoSEQ multiplex PCR; TCRdb's copy keeps in-frame clones and lacks some. The table has about 200,000 clones, roughly 68% seen once. The sequence was collected from a man between 35 and 55 years old in good health and CMV-seropositive. What was sequenced was PBMCs. The rearrangement uses TRBV7-6 and TRBJ2-1, with 9 bases matching TRBD1. CDR3 region: CASSLGGGTGYSEQFF. The CDR3 bases are TGTGCCAGCAGCTTAGGGGGGGGGACAGGGTATAGTGAGCAGTTCTTC.